Listed below are T cell receptor beta chains from one sample, sequenced in a study of shared clonotypes between healthy human individuals. Clones were read by immunoSEQ multiplex PCR, and TCRdb kept only the in-frame ones, dropping some. The table lists 400,000 to 500,000 clones, around 78% of them singletons. Source material: PBMCs. These receptors all stem from a woman in her thirties or forties in good health. Some clones in this sample may be carry-over from other donors' samples. CDR3s include the opening cysteine and the closing phenylalanine or tryptophan. Each record gives: clone size, J gene, D gene, V gene, CDR3 DNA, CDR3 protein. The D gene is left open where the match is weak. Size is omitted from some rows. Given values are once, few, many or a class for expanded clones.

clone_size: -; j_call: TRBJ2-5; d_call: -; v_call: TRBV4-1; cdr3_nt: TGCGCCAGCAGCCAAGATCTCTACTCCCCACAGTACCAAGAGACCCAGTACTTC; cdr3_aa: CASSQDLYSPQYQETQYF
clone_size: -; j_call: TRBJ2-7; d_call: -; v_call: TRBV5-1; cdr3_nt: TGCGCCAGCAGCTTGGTTTGGGCCTCCGGCGACGAGCAGTACTTC; cdr3_aa: CASSLVWASGDEQYF
clone_size: -; j_call: TRBJ2-5; d_call: -; v_call: TRBV12-2; cdr3_nt: TGTGCAAGTCGCTTATTAACCGGGACCCCATTCCAAGAGACCCAGTACTTC; cdr3_aa: CASRLLTGTPFQETQYF
clone_size: -; j_call: TRBJ2-1; d_call: TRBD1; v_call: TRBV11-3; cdr3_nt: TGTGCCAGCAGCCCCCGGACAGGGGGAATCAATGAGCAGTTCTTC; cdr3_aa: CASSPRTGGINEQFF
clone_size: few; j_call: TRBJ1-5; d_call: -; v_call: TRBV27; cdr3_nt: TGTGCCAGCAGTCCGGATGATAGCAATCAGCCCCAGCATTTT; cdr3_aa: CASSPDDSNQPQHF
clone_size: -; j_call: TRBJ2-1; d_call: -; v_call: TRBV7-2; cdr3_nt: TGTGCCAGCAGCTTCCAGATCACCTCCTACAATGAGCAGTTCTTC; cdr3_aa: CASSFQITSYNEQFF
clone_size: -; j_call: TRBJ2-6; d_call: -; v_call: TRBV19; cdr3_nt: TGTGCCAGTAGTATTCCTTTGGGGGCGGGTGGGGCCAACGTCCTGACTTTC; cdr3_aa: CASSIPLGAGGANVLTF
clone_size: -; j_call: TRBJ1-2; d_call: TRBD1; v_call: TRBV11-2; cdr3_nt: TGTGCCAGCAGCCCCATGACAGGGGTTAGGTATGGCTACACCTTC; cdr3_aa: CASSPMTGVRYGYTF
clone_size: -; j_call: TRBJ2-3; d_call: TRBD1; v_call: TRBV5-1; cdr3_nt: TGCGCCAGCAGCTTGCAGGACAGGGTGGCAGATACGCAGTATTTT; cdr3_aa: CASSLQDRVADTQYF
clone_size: -; j_call: TRBJ1-3; d_call: -; v_call: TRBV5-1; cdr3_nt: TGCGCCAGCAGCTTGGATTTCGGGCAGGGGTCTGGAAACACCATATATTTT; cdr3_aa: CASSLDFGQGSGNTIYF
clone_size: -; j_call: TRBJ1-2; d_call: -; v_call: TRBV29-1; cdr3_nt: TGCAGCGTCGAACGGTCACAGGAGTTC; cdr3_aa: CSVERSQEF
clone_size: -; j_call: TRBJ1-1; d_call: TRBD1; v_call: TRBV6-6; cdr3_nt: TGTGCCAGCAGTTACCCCACAGGGGGGAACACTGAAGCTTTCTTT; cdr3_aa: CASSYPTGGNTEAFF
clone_size: -; j_call: TRBJ2-5; d_call: -; v_call: TRBV19; cdr3_nt: TGTGCCAGTAGTATTAGGGACGGGAGTGGGAGGGAGACCCAGTACTTC; cdr3_aa: CASSIRDGSGRETQYF
clone_size: -; j_call: TRBJ2-5; d_call: TRBD2; v_call: TRBV18; cdr3_nt: TGTGCCAGCTCACGAGGGAGGGAAGAGACCCAGTACTTC; cdr3_aa: CASSRGREETQYF
clone_size: -; j_call: TRBJ1-5; d_call: -; v_call: TRBV19; cdr3_nt: TGTGCCAGTAGTCCGCTCGGGAATAGCAATCAGCCCCAGCATTTT; cdr3_aa: CASSPLGNSNQPQHF
clone_size: -; j_call: TRBJ1-1; d_call: TRBD1; v_call: TRBV11-2; cdr3_nt: TGTGCCAGCAGCTTCGGACAGGGGGGTCACACTGAAGCTTTCTTT; cdr3_aa: CASSFGQGGHTEAFF
clone_size: -; j_call: TRBJ2-5; d_call: TRBD2; v_call: TRBV2; cdr3_nt: TGTGCCAGCAGTGATAGGGCTAGCGGGAGGGAGACCCAGTACTTC; cdr3_aa: CASSDRASGRETQYF
clone_size: -; j_call: TRBJ1-5; d_call: -; v_call: TRBV4-1; cdr3_nt: TGCGCCAGCAGCCATCCCCTAAATCAGCCCCAGCATTTT; cdr3_aa: CASSHPLNQPQHF
clone_size: few; j_call: TRBJ1-2; d_call: -; v_call: TRBV5-1; cdr3_nt: TGCGCCAGCAGCTCAGGAGGGGGGTTTGGAGGTGGTGGCTACACCTTC; cdr3_aa: CASSSGGGFGGGGYTF
clone_size: -; j_call: TRBJ2-1; d_call: TRBD2; v_call: TRBV28; cdr3_nt: TGTGCCAGCAGTTTAGATAGCGGGAGGGCTGGTGAGCAGTTCTTC; cdr3_aa: CASSLDSGRAGEQFF
clone_size: -; j_call: TRBJ1-1; d_call: -; v_call: TRBV11-1; cdr3_nt: TGTGCCAGCAGCTTAAGAGTGGGAAACACTGAAGCTTTCTTT; cdr3_aa: CASSLRVGNTEAFF
clone_size: -; j_call: TRBJ1-1; d_call: -; v_call: TRBV11-2; cdr3_nt: TGTGCCAGCAGCTTCGACAGTCGGACTGAAGCTTTCTTT; cdr3_aa: CASSFDSRTEAFF
clone_size: -; j_call: TRBJ2-5; d_call: -; v_call: TRBV25-1; cdr3_nt: TGTGCCAGCAGTGAAGACCTGCGGGAGACCCAGTACTTC; cdr3_aa: CASSEDLRETQYF
clone_size: few; j_call: TRBJ2-3; d_call: TRBD2; v_call: TRBV29-1; cdr3_nt: TGCAGCGTTGCCCCCACTAGCGGCTACACAGATACGCAGTATTTT; cdr3_aa: CSVAPTSGYTDTQYF
clone_size: few; j_call: TRBJ2-7; d_call: -; v_call: TRBV5-1; cdr3_nt: TGCGCCAGCAGCTTGCCAAGCTCCTACGAGCAGTACTTC; cdr3_aa: CASSLPSSYEQYF
clone_size: -; j_call: TRBJ1-2; d_call: -; v_call: TRBV30; cdr3_nt: TGTGCCTGGAGTGTACAAGCCGGTGGCTACACCTTC; cdr3_aa: CAWSVQAGGYTF
clone_size: -; j_call: TRBJ2-1; d_call: TRBD2; v_call: TRBV10-3; cdr3_nt: TGTGCCATCAGGGGACTAGCGGGGGTCTACAATGAGCAGTTCTTC; cdr3_aa: CAIRGLAGVYNEQFF
clone_size: -; j_call: TRBJ2-1; d_call: -; v_call: TRBV28; cdr3_nt: TGTGCCAGCAGTTTATCAGGACAGCAGTTCTTC; cdr3_aa: CASSLSGQQFF
clone_size: many; j_call: TRBJ2-4; d_call: -; v_call: TRBV5-1; cdr3_nt: TGCGCCAGCAGCTTAACGGGAATGGACATTCAGTACTTC; cdr3_aa: CASSLTGMDIQYF
clone_size: few; j_call: TRBJ2-3; d_call: TRBD2; v_call: TRBV30; cdr3_nt: TGTGCCTGGAGTGTTACGGGAGCGGGAGCGGGGGATACGCAGTATTTT; cdr3_aa: CAWSVTGAGAGDTQYF
clone_size: -; j_call: TRBJ2-2; d_call: TRBD1; v_call: TRBV5-6; cdr3_nt: TGTGCCAGCAGTTGGGCAACCGGGACAGGGGGCAGCGGGGAGCTGTTTTTT; cdr3_aa: CASSWATGTGGSGELFF
clone_size: few; j_call: TRBJ2-1; d_call: TRBD2; v_call: TRBV28; cdr3_nt: TGTGCCAGCAGCCCTCGTCGACTAGCGGGAGTGGGAGCTGAGCAGTTCTTC; cdr3_aa: CASSPRRLAGVGAEQFF
clone_size: -; j_call: TRBJ1-3; d_call: -; v_call: TRBV2; cdr3_nt: TGTGCCAGCAGTGTGGTTGGGGCGGCCGGAAACACCATATATTTT; cdr3_aa: CASSVVGAAGNTIYF
clone_size: -; j_call: TRBJ2-7; d_call: -; v_call: TRBV7-2; cdr3_nt: TGTGCCAGCAGCCCCCAAGGGAACGGTGGCCACGAGCAGTACTTC; cdr3_aa: CASSPQGNGGHEQYF
clone_size: -; j_call: TRBJ2-1; d_call: TRBD2; v_call: TRBV7-9; cdr3_nt: TGTGCCAGCAGCTTAAGTGCATTCCTAGCGGGAGTTCTCTACAATGAGCAGTTCTTC; cdr3_aa: CASSLSAFLAGVLYNEQFF
clone_size: -; j_call: TRBJ1-3; d_call: -; v_call: TRBV6-5; cdr3_nt: TGTGCCAGCAGTCCCAGCTTTATCTCTGGAAACACCATATATTTT; cdr3_aa: CASSPSFISGNTIYF
clone_size: -; j_call: TRBJ2-5; d_call: TRBD1; v_call: TRBV18; cdr3_nt: TGTGCCAGCTCACCAATCAGGGGGCAGGAGACCCAGTACTTC; cdr3_aa: CASSPIRGQETQYF
clone_size: -; j_call: TRBJ2-7; d_call: TRBD1; v_call: TRBV5-1; cdr3_nt: TGTGCCAGCAGCCGGGACAGTTACGAGCAGTACTTC; cdr3_aa: CASSRDSYEQYF
clone_size: -; j_call: TRBJ2-1; d_call: -; v_call: TRBV19; cdr3_nt: TGTGCCAGTAGTTCCAACGTCGGGGTGCCCTACAATGAGCAGTTCTTC; cdr3_aa: CASSSNVGVPYNEQFF
clone_size: -; j_call: TRBJ1-1; d_call: TRBD1; v_call: TRBV6-1; cdr3_nt: TGTGCCAGCAGTGGTGTGTGGGACAGGGGCGAGGCTTTCTTT; cdr3_aa: CASSGVWDRGEAFF